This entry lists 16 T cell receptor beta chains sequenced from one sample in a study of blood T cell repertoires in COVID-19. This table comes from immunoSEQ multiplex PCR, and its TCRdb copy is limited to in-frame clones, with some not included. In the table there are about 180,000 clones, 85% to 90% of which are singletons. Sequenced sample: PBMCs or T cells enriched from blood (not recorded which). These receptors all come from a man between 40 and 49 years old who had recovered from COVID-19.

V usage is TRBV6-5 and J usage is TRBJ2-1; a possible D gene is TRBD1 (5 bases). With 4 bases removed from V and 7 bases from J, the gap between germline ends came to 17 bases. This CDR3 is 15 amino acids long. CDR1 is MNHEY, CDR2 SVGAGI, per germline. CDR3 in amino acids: CASSSTRQIGNEQFF. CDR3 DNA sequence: TGTGCCAGCAGTTCGACGAGACAGATAGGGAATGAGCAGTTCTTC.

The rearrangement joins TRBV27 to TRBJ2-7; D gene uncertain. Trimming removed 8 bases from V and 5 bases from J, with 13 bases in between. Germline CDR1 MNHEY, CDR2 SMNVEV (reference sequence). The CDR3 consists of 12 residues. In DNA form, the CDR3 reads TGTGCCAGCTCACGCCTGGGCGACGAGCAGTACTTC. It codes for CASSRLGDEQYF.

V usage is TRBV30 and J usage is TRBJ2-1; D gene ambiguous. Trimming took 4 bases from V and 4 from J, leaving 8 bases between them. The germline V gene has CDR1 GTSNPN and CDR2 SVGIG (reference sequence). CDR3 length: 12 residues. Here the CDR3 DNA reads TGTGCCTGGACCCACGGGTACAATGAGCAGTTCTTC. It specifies CAWTHGYNEQFF.

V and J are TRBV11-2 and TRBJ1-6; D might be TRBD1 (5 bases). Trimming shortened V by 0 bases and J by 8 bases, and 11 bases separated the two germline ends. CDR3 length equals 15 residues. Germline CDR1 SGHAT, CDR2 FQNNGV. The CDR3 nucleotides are TGTGCCAGCAGCTTAGAGGCAGGGAACGATTCACCCCTCCACTTT. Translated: CASSLEAGNDSPLHF. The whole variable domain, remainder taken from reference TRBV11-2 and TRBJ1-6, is EAGVAQSPRYKIIEKRQSVAFWCNPISGHATLYWYQQILGQGPKLLIQFQNNGVVDDSQLPKDRFSAERLKGVDSTLKIQPAKLEDSAVYLCASSLEAGNDSPLHFGNGTRLTVT.

CDR3 in amino acids: CASTPPGEGGTIGYTF. CDR3 coding DNA: TGTGCCAGTACCCCTCCCGGGGAGGGTGGGACTATCGGCTACACCTTC. The chain recombines TRBV19 with TRBJ1-2, with D tentatively TRBD1 (5 bases). V was trimmed by 7 bases and J by 8 bases, leaving 26 bases between them. The CDR3 is 16 amino acids. Germline values: CDR1 LNHDA, CDR2 SQIVND (reference sequence).

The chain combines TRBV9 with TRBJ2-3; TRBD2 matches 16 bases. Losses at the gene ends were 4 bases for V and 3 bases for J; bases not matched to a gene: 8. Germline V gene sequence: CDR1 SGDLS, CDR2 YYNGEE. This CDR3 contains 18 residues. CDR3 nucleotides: TGTGCCAGCAGCAAAGGGACTAGCGGGGGGGCCCTGACAGATACGCAGTATTTT. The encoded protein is CASSKGTSGGALTDTQYF. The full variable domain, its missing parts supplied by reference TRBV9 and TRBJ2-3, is DSGVTQTPKHLITATGQRVTLRCSPRSGDLSVYWYQQSLDQGLQFLIQYYNGEERAKGNILERFSAQQFPDLHSELNLSSLELGDSALYFCASSKGTSGGALTDTQYFGPGTRLTVL.

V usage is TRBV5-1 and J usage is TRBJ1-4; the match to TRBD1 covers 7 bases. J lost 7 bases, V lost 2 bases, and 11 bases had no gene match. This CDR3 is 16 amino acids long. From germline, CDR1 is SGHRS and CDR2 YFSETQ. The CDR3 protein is CASSFGPGQSFEKLFF. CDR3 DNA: TGCGCCAGCAGCTTTGGACCGGGACAGAGCTTTGAAAAACTGTTTTTT.

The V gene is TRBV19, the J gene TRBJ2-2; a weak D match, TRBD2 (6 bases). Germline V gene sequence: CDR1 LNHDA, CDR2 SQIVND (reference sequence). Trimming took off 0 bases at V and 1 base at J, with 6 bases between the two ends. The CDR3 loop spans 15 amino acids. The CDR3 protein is CASSIDGRNTGELFF. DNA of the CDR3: TGTGCCAGTAGTATAGACGGGAGGAACACCGGGGAGCTGTTTTTT. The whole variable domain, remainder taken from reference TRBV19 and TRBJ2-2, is DGGITQSPKYLFRKEGQNVTLSCEQNLNHDAMYWYRQDPGQGLRLIYYSQIVNDFQKGDIAEGYSVSREKKESFPLTVTSAQKNPTAFYLCASSIDGRNTGELFFGEGSRLTVL.

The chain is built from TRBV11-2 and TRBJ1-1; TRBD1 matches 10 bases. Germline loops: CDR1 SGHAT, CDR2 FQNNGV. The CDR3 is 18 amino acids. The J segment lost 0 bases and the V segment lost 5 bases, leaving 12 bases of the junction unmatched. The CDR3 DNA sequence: TGTGCCAGCAGCCGGACCGGGACAGGGGCGCCTATGAACACTGAAGCTTTCTTT. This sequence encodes CASSRTGTGAPMNTEAFF. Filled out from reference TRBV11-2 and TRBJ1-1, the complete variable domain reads EAGVAQSPRYKIIEKRQSVAFWCNPISGHATLYWYQQILGQGPKLLIQFQNNGVVDDSQLPKDRFSAERLKGVDSTLKIQPAKLEDSAVYLCASSRTGTGAPMNTEAFFGQGTRLTVV.

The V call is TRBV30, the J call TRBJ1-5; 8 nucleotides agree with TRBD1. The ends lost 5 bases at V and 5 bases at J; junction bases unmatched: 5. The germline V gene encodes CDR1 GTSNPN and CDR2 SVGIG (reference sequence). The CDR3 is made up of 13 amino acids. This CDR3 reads CAWSGGVYQPQHF. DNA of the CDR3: TGTGCCTGGTCAGGGGGCGTATATCAGCCCCAGCATTTT.

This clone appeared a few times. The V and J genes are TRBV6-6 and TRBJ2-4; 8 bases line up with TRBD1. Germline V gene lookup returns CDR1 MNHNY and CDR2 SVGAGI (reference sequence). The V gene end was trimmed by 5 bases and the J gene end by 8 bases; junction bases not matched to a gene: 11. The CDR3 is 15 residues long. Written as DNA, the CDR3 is TGTGCCAGCAGTACTTACAGGGGGAAGGGGGACATTCAGTACTTC. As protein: CASSTYRGKGDIQYF.

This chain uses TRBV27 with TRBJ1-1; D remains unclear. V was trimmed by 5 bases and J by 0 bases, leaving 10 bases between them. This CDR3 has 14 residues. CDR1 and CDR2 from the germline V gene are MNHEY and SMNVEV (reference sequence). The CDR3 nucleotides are TGTGCCAGCAGTCGAGGCAGCTTGAACACTGAAGCTTTCTTT. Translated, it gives CASSRGSLNTEAFF.

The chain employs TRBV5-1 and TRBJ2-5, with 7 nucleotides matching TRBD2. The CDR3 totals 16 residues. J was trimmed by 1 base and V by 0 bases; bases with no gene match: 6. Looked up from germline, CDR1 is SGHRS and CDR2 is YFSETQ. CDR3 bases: TGCGCCAGCAGCTTGGGAGAGCGGGGAGGCCAAGAGACCCAGTACTTC. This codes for CASSLGERGGQETQYF.

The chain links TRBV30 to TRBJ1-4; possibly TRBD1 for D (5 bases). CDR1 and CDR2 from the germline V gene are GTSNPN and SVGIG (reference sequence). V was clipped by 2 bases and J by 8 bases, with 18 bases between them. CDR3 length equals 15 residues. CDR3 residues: CAWSLTQGVREKLFF. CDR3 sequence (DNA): TGTGCCTGGAGTCTCACGCAGGGTGTAAGGGAAAAACTGTTTTTT.

CDR3 protein: CASSLSGRDGEQFF. The CDR3 nucleotides read TGTGCCAGCAGCCTTAGCGGGAGGGATGGTGAGCAGTTCTTC. The chain recombines TRBV6-5 with TRBJ2-1, with TRBD2 identical over 11 bases. Germline assignment: CDR1 MNHEY and CDR2 SVGAGI. V lost 6 bases, J lost 9 bases, and 7 bases stayed unmatched. CDR3 length equals 14 residues.

CDR3 coding DNA: TGTGCCAGCAGTCCCAGTCTGCCAACCTACGAGCAGTACTTC. Encoded protein: CASSPSLPTYEQYF. V is TRBV27 and J is TRBJ2-7; D is ambiguous. Trimming took off 5 bases at V and 2 bases at J, with 13 bases between the two ends. The CDR3 runs to 14 residues. Germline V gives CDR1 MNHEY, CDR2 SMNVEV (reference sequence).